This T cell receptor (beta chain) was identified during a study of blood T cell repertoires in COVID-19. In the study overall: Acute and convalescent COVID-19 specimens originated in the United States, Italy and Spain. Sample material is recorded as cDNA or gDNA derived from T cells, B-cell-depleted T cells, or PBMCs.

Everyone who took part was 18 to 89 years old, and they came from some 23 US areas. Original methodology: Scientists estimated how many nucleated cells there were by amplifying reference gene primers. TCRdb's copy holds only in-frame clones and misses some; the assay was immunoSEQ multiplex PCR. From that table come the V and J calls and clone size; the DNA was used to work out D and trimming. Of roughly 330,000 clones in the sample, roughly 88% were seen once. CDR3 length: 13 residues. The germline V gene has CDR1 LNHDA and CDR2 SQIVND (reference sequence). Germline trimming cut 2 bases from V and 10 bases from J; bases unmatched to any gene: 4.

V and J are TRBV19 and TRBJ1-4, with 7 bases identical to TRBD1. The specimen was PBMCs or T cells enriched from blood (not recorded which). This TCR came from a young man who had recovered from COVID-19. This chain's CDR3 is CASSIWDRPKLFF. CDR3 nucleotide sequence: TGTGCCAGTAGTATATGGGACAGACCAAAACTGTTTTTT.